This T cell receptor beta chain was observed in a study of CD8+ T cells in alopecia areata. Study overall: Tofacitinib continued for 6 to 18 months and was then withheld for 6 months. Severity scoring for treated patients was based on the percentage of affected scalp area. Overall study results and limits: The study found tofacitinib significantly decreased scalp clonality and expanded CD8+ clones among the top 100.

Germline CDR1 MNHEY, CDR2 SMNVEV (reference sequence). The trim removed 5 bases at V and 4 bases at J, leaving 11 bases unmatched. This CDR3 comprises 16 residues. Note on this clone: Its specificity is unknown.

The treatment denotes: oral pan-JAK inhibitor, 5-10 mg twice daily. The study team obtained lesional scalp punch biopsies and peripheral blood from alopecia areata patients. Once RNA had been extracted, it was reverse transcribed into cDNA to act as the sequencing template. TCRdb's copy holds only in-frame clones and misses some; the assay was immunoSEQ multiplex PCR. The table includes around 210,000 clones, about 64% detected once. The specimen was CD4+ T cells sorted from blood, collected at week 4, from a patient treated with tofacitinib. The clonotype originates from a human donor with alopecia areata. The chain has TRBV27 and TRBJ1-2, with 9 bases that match TRBD1. The CDR3, as DNA: TGTGCCAGCAGTAGGCGAGGACAGGGGTGGGGCTATGGCTACACCTTC. Translated: CASSRRGQGWGYGYTF.